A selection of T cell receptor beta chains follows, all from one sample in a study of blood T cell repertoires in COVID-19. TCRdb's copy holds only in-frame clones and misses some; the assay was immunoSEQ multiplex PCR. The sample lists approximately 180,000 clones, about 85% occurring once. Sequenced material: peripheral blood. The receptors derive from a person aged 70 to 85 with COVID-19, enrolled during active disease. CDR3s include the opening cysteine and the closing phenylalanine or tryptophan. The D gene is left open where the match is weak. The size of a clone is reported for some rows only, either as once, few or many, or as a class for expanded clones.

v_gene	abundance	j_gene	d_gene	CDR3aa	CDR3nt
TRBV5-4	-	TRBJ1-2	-	CASSVDSPEIYGYTF	TGTGCCAGCAGCGTAGACAGCCCGGAAATCTATGGCTACACCTTC
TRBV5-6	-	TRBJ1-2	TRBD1	CASRPTGGCTF	TGTGCCAGCAGACCCACAGGGGGTTGCACCTTC
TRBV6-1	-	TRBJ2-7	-	CASSEEVRFYEQYF	TGTGCCAGCAGTGAAGAGGTCAGGTTCTACGAGCAGTACTTC
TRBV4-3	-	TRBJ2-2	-	CASSQDGRGELFF	TGCGCCAGCAGCCAAGATGGGCGAGGGGAGCTGTTTTTT
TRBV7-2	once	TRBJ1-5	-	CASSLRGYSNQPQHF	TGTGCCAGCAGCTTAAGGGGATATAGCAATCAGCCCCAGCATTTT
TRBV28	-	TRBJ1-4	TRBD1	CASSRQGATGNEKLFF	TGTGCCAGCAGTAGACAGGGGGCTACGGGAAATGAAAAACTGTTTTTT
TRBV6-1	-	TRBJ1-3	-	CASSEQRGVTFDTIYF	TGTGCCAGCAGTGAACAGCGGGGGGTCACCTTTGACACCATATATTTT
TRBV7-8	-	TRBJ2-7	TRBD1	CASSSDRYEQYF	TGTGCCAGCAGCTCGGACAGGTACGAGCAGTACTTC
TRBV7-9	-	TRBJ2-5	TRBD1	CASSFRLGGTEETQYF	TGTGCCAGCAGCTTTCGCTTAGGGGGCACGGAAGAGACCCAGTACTTC
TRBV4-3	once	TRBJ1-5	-	CASSQEARGGQPQHF	TGCGCCAGCAGCCAAGAGGCCAGGGGCGGTCAGCCCCAGCATTTT
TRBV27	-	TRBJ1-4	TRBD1	CASSRQRTGPNEKLFF	TGTGCCAGCAGTCGTCAAAGGACAGGGCCTAATGAAAAACTGTTTTTT
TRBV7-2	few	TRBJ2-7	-	CASSRPTGPRLSYEQYF	TGTGCCAGCAGCCGTCCTACAGGGCCGCGGCTTTCCTACGAGCAGTACTTC
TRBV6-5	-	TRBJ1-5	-	CASSTPQGFQPQHF	TGTGCCAGCAGTACTCCACAGGGTTTTCAGCCCCAGCATTTT
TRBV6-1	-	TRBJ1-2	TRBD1	CASSVGTANGYTF	TGTGCCAGCAGTGTCGGGACAGCTAATGGCTACACCTTC
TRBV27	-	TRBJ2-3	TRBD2	CASSVSGTTTDTQYF	TGTGCCAGCAGTGTCTCCGGGACTACCACAGATACGCAGTATTTT
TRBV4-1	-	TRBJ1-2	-	CASSQALEYGYTF	TGCGCCAGCAGCCAAGCCCTAGAGTATGGCTACACCTTC
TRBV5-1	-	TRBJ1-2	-	CASSLEGFGTEGGYTF	TGCGCCAGCAGCTTGGAAGGGTTCGGGACGGAGGGTGGCTACACCTTC
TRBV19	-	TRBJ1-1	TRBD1	CASSMFGQGVSLSTEAFF	TGTGCCAGTAGTATGTTCGGGCAGGGGGTGAGTTTGAGCACTGAAGCTTTCTTT
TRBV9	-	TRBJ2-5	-	CASSVAPRTAQETQYF	TGTGCCAGCAGCGTAGCCCCTAGGACTGCTCAAGAGACCCAGTACTTC
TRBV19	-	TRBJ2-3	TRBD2	CAIQAGGTDTQYF	TGTGCCATCCAGGCGGGGGGCACAGATACGCAGTATTTT
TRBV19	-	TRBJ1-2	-	CARATGYGYTF	TGTGCCAGAGCTACGGGCTATGGCTACACCTTC
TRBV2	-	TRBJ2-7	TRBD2	CASRLAGREQYF	TGTGCCAGCAGACTAGCGGGGCGGGAGCAGTACTTC
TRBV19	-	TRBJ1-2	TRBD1	CASSPRQGWDYGYTF	TGTGCCAGTAGTCCTCGACAGGGGTGGGACTATGGCTACACCTTC
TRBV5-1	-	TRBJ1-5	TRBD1	CASSLTGDQPQHF	TGCGCCAGCAGCCTGACAGGGGATCAGCCCCAGCATTTT
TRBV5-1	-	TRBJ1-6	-	CASSFGTPNSPLHF	TGCGCCAGCAGCTTCGGGACACCCAATTCACCCCTCCACTTT
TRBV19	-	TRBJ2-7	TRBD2	CASSPRRGGSPYEQYF	TGTGCCAGTAGTCCCCGTCGGGGCGGGAGCCCCTACGAGCAGTACTTC
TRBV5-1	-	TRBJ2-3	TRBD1	CASSLAGTGTDTQYF	TGCGCCAGCAGCTTGGCCGGGACAGGCACAGATACGCAGTATTTT